This TCR beta chain was retrieved from a study of blood T cell repertoires in COVID-19. About the research overall: The United States, Italy and Spain supplied acute and convalescent COVID-19 samples. PBMCs, B-cell-depleted T cells, or T cells provided the cDNA or gDNA that made up the material.

The protocol was immunoSEQ multiplex PCR, while the TCRdb copy is restricted to in-frame clones and leaves out a portion. Here the sample spans under 300,000 clones, approximately 80% being singletons. The sample was peripheral blood. This TCR was sampled from a woman in her 40s with active or convalescent COVID-19.

The CDR3 DNA follows: TGTGCCAGCAGTGAACTAGCGGGGGGGTACAATGAGCAGTTCTTC. This sequence encodes CASSELAGGYNEQFF. The chain is built from TRBV6-1 and TRBJ2-1, with 12 bases fitting TRBD2. Trimming removed 2 bases from V and 4 bases from J; junction bases left unmatched: 0. Germline CDR1 and CDR2: MNHNS and SASEGT. The CDR3 is made up of 15 amino acids.